This T cell receptor (beta chain) is from a study of response to subunit inactivated influenza vaccine. Turning to this clonotype: Its target is not known.

CDR1 is SGDLS, CDR2 YYNGEE, per germline. Trimming took off 3 bases at V and 3 bases at J, with 10 bases between the two ends. This CDR3 comprises 13 residues. TCRdb re-analysed the RT-PCR reads in MiXCR, keeping a single row per CDR3 protein. The table records 610,000 or so distinct CDR3 sequences, approximately 14% of them present only once. Findings and limits, study-wide: The authors suggested that every seasonal influenza vaccination recruits few new T cells.

The TCR was taken from a man aged 45-65 years who received an inactivated influenza vaccine. The rearrangement joins TRBV9 to TRBJ2-7; perhaps D is TRBD1 or TRBD2 (5 bases each). The starting material was PBMCs from blood, obtained roughly 13 days after vaccination. The CDR3: CASSAGRDYEQYF. CDR3 nucleotide sequence: TGTGCCAGCAGCGCGGGACGAGACTACGAGCAGTACTTC.